These 31 T cell receptor beta chains were all obtained from the same sample, sequenced in a study of T-cell memory formation after mild COVID-19. One entry per CDR3 protein, called by TCRdb with MiXCR from the 5' RACE reads. Among approximately 390,000 distinct CDR3 sequences listed, approximately 15% were seen once. Specimen: PBMCs or a T cell subset sorted from them (not recorded which). These receptors were collected from a man aged 18 to 30 who had mild COVID-19 (a few samples of this study predate the infection). Cell type and time point are not known.

The chain recombines TRBV7-2 with TRBJ2-1, with D tentatively TRBD2 (6 bases). Between the trimmed V and J ends, which lost 5 bases and 0 bases, there was a span of 17 bases. The CDR3 sequence is 17 residues long. Germline V lookup: CDR1 SGHTA, CDR2 FQGNSA. The CDR3, as DNA: TGTGCCAGCAGCCCGGTGGCCGGGGGAGACTCCTACAATGAGCAGTTCTTC. This sequence encodes CASSPVAGGDSYNEQFF.

This clonotype came up a few times. The V and J genes are TRBV6-6 and TRBJ2-3; 14 positions match TRBD2. J was trimmed by 3 bases and V by 5 bases; bases with no gene match: 4. This CDR3 has 16 amino acids. The germline V gene has CDR1 MNHNY and CDR2 SVGAGI (reference sequence). CDR3 coding DNA: TGTGCCAGCAGTCCCGGGACTAGCGGGGGAACAGATACGCAGTATTTT. Protein: CASSPGTSGGTDTQYF.

This clonotype has only a few counts. V usage is TRBV5-1 and J usage is TRBJ1-6; D is unresolved. In germline, CDR1 is SGHRS, CDR2 YFSETQ. The CDR3 spans 15 residues. V was clipped by 0 bases and J by 1 base, with 5 bases between them. The CDR3 DNA sequence: TGCGCCAGCAGCTTGGGCGATTCCTATAATTCACCCCTCCACTTT. It encodes CASSLGDSYNSPLHF.

This rearrangement joins TRBV3-1 to TRBJ1-5; tentative D call: TRBD1 (6 bases). The V gene's germline CDR1 is LGHDT and CDR2 YNNKEL (reference sequence). The V end lost 1 base, the J end lost 0 bases, and 16 bases lay between the germline ends. This CDR3 region has 18 residues. CDR3 region: CASSQGAGTPYSNQPQHF. CDR3 in DNA: TGTGCCAGCAGCCAAGGGGCAGGGACACCATATAGCAATCAGCCCCAGCATTTT.

The chain employs TRBV9 and TRBJ2-1; perhaps TRBD2 as D (6 bases). The V end lost 2 bases, the J end lost 9 bases, and 9 bases lay between the germline ends. There are 12 residues in the CDR3. Looked up from germline, CDR1 is SGDLS and CDR2 is YYNGEE. CDR3 sequence reads: CASSVRGTEQFF. The CDR3 region has the DNA TGTGCCAGCAGCGTTCGGGGGACTGAGCAGTTCTTC.

This clonotype was seen a few times. DNA of the CDR3: TGTGCCAGCAGCTACGACAGGGGACCTCAAGAGACCCAGTACTTC. It specifies CASSYDRGPQETQYF. The chain employs TRBV7-2 and TRBJ2-5; 8 bases align to TRBD1. The CDR3 runs 15 residues. Trimming cost V 4 bases and J 2 bases; bases outside gene matches: 6. The germline CDR1 and CDR2 sequences are SGHTA and FQGNSA.

This clonotype was observed at least ten times. The gene calls are TRBV27 and TRBJ1-1, with 11 bases matching TRBD1. V lost 2 bases and J lost 6; bases outside the gene matches: 5. CDR3 size: 15 residues. Germline V gives CDR1 MNHEY, CDR2 SMNVEV (reference sequence). CDR3 in amino acids: CASSLRDRGMPEAFF. The CDR3, as DNA: TGTGCCAGCAGTTTACGGGACAGGGGGATGCCTGAAGCTTTCTTT.

The rearrangement links TRBV7-6 to TRBJ1-5; D uncertain. V was trimmed by 1 base and J by 0 bases, leaving 7 bases between them. Germline CDR1 is SGHVS and CDR2 is FNYEAQ. The CDR3 loop spans 15 amino acids. The CDR3 loop is CASSLVTLSNQPQHF. CDR3 in DNA: TGTGCCAGCAGCTTAGTAACACTTAGCAATCAGCCCCAGCATTTT.

The rearrangement joins TRBV12-3 or TRBV12-4 to TRBJ1-1; D remains ambiguous. V gave up 11 bases and J gave up 6 bases, with 16 bases separating them. This CDR3 contains 12 residues. The CDR3, as DNA: TGTGCCTGCCGGGCAGGCTCCCCTGAAGCTTTCTTT. Translated: CACRAGSPEAFF.

This clonotype was counted a few times. The V and J genes are TRBV5-1 and TRBJ1-6; D gene unclear. Germline values: CDR1 SGHRS, CDR2 YFSETQ. The CDR3 has 13 amino acids. With 0 bases removed from V and 8 bases from J, the gap between germline ends came to 6 bases. In DNA form, the CDR3 reads TGCGCCAGCAGCTTGGCCGGACATTCACCCCTCCACTTT. Amino acid sequence: CASSLAGHSPLHF.

A few counts support this clonotype. The rearrangement links TRBV12-3 or TRBV12-4 to TRBJ2-5; D not resolved. Trimming took off 3 bases at V and 7 bases at J, with 12 bases between the two ends. The CDR3 loop spans 13 amino acids. CDR3 in DNA: TGTGCCAGCAGTTTTGGGCGGATGGTGACCCAGTACTTC. It is translated as CASSFGRMVTQYF.

This clonotype was seen a handful of times. The rearrangement joins TRBV19 to TRBJ2-7; tentative D call: TRBD1 (5 bases). CDR1 and CDR2 from the germline V gene are LNHDA and SQIVND (reference sequence). V gave up 5 bases and J gave up 6 bases, with 11 bases separating them. The CDR3 is made up of 12 amino acids. CDR3: CASSPGIAEQYF. DNA of the CDR3: TGTGCCAGTAGTCCAGGGATTGCCGAGCAGTACTTC.

This clonotype was seen at least ten times. The chain employs TRBV20-1 and TRBJ2-7, with D uncertain. This CDR3 is built from 11 residues. Germline lookup yields CDR1 DFQATT and CDR2 SNEGSKA (reference sequence). V dropped 3 bases and J dropped 5 bases, with 8 bases sitting between them. This CDR3 reads CSARGNHEQYV. For the CDR3, the DNA is TGCAGTGCTAGGGGGAACCACGAGCAGTACGTC.

The chain couples TRBV29-1 to TRBJ2-2; TRBD1 matches 9 bases. This CDR3 is built from 14 residues. Germline CDR1 reads SQVTM; CDR2 reads ANQGSEA. Trimming removed 6 bases from V and 5 bases from J; junction bases left unmatched: 7. The CDR3 DNA reads as TGCAGCGTGGGACAGGGCTTGGGGACCGGGGAGCTGTTTTTT. Encoded protein: CSVGQGLGTGELFF.

Ten or more counts support this clonotype. This rearrangement joins TRBV5-1 to TRBJ2-2, with a tentative D call TRBD1 (6 bases). V gave up 1 base and J gave up 4 bases, with 14 bases separating them. CDR1 is SGHRS, CDR2 YFSETQ, per germline. This CDR3 region has 16 residues. The DNA for the CDR3 is TGCGCCAGCAGCTTGCTCCAGGGGTCAATCACCGGGGAGCTGTTTTTT. This encodes CASSLLQGSITGELFF.

In DNA, the CDR3 is TGTGCCAGCAGCTTGGGGGCCGGTTCACCCCTCCACTTT. This gives the protein CASSLGAGSPLHF. This chain joins TRBV7-6 and TRBJ1-6, with a tentative D call TRBD1 (6 bases). Germline assignment: CDR1 SGHVS and CDR2 FNYEAQ. The V and J ends lost 3 bases and 9 bases respectively, with 9 bases between them. CDR3 length equals 13 residues.

In this sample, this clonotype turned up a few times. The J gene is TRBJ2-3, the V gene TRBV4-3, with TRBD1 matching over 9 bases. The CDR3 spans 15 residues. The germline CDR1 and CDR2 sequences are LGHNA and YSLEER. With 2 bases clipped from V and 3 bases from J, the junction kept 3 bases outside the gene matches. This chain's CDR3 is CASSQQGQGTDTQYF. The DNA for the CDR3 is TGCGCCAGCAGCCAACAAGGACAGGGGACAGATACGCAGTATTTT.

The gene calls are TRBV19 and TRBJ1-5; D uncertain. Germline CDR1 is LNHDA and CDR2 is SQIVND (reference sequence). This CDR3 contains 14 residues. Trimming cost V 3 bases and J 6 bases, with 12 bases left between them. The CDR3: CASSIPGGIQPQHF. CDR3 DNA: TGTGCCAGTAGTATCCCAGGAGGAATTCAGCCCCAGCATTTT.

The chain links TRBV5-1 to TRBJ2-7, with TRBD1 as a possible D gene (6 bases). Germline loops: CDR1 SGHRS, CDR2 YFSETQ. The CDR3 has 15 amino acids. Trimming left V 1 base short and J 2 bases short, with 13 bases between. As DNA, the CDR3 is TGCGCCAGCAGCTTGACCGGGACAAGCACCTACGAGCAGTACTTC. Its translation is CASSLTGTSTYEQYF.

The V and J genes are TRBV5-1 and TRBJ2-1; TRBD2 matches at 13 bases. CDR1 SGHRS and CDR2 YFSETQ come from the germline V gene. This CDR3 region has 14 residues. With V trimmed by 6 bases and J by 8 bases, 5 bases remained unmatched. The CDR3 DNA follows: TGCGCCAGCACCACTAGCGGGAGGGCCGATGAGCAGTTCTTC. Protein: CASTTSGRADEQFF.

This clonotype was seen only a few times. The CDR3 sequence: CSARAVAGWETQYF. The CDR3 DNA reads TGCAGTGCTAGGGCGGTAGCGGGGTGGGAGACCCAGTACTTC. The V and J genes are TRBV20-1 and TRBJ2-5, with TRBD2 identical over 8 bases. The V gene end was trimmed by 3 bases and the J gene end by 5 bases; junction bases not matched to a gene: 8. Germline lookup yields CDR1 DFQATT and CDR2 SNEGSKA (reference sequence). This CDR3 has 14 amino acids.

This clonotype was seen a few times. The rearrangement joins TRBV12-3 or TRBV12-4 to TRBJ2-7, with 10 bases matching TRBD1. The CDR3 is 14 residues long. The ends lost 3 bases at V and 6 bases at J; junction bases unmatched: 5. The CDR3 region has the DNA TGTGCCAGCAGTTTGGACAGGGGGGCTCCCGAGCAGTACGTC. Protein: CASSLDRGAPEQYV.

The chain couples TRBV5-1 to TRBJ2-3; 14 bases fit TRBD2. Germline loops: CDR1 SGHRS, CDR2 YFSETQ. The CDR3 sequence is 17 residues long. Trimming removed 0 bases from V and 3 bases from J; junction bases left unmatched: 3. The CDR3 loop reads CASSLGLAGGRTDTQYF. Written as DNA, the CDR3 is TGCGCCAGCAGCTTGGGACTAGCGGGGGGGCGTACAGATACGCAGTATTTT.

This clonotype was counted a few times. The J gene is TRBJ1-2, the V gene TRBV20-1; D is undetermined. This CDR3 is built from 11 residues. Trimming cost V 3 bases and J 8 bases, with 10 bases left between them. In germline, CDR1 is DFQATT, CDR2 SNEGSKA (reference sequence). CDR3 sequence reads: CSASELGGYTF. The DNA of the CDR3 is TGCAGTGCTAGTGAATTAGGGGGCTACACCTTC.

The V call is TRBV10-3, the J call TRBJ2-3; D may be TRBD1 (6 bases). V lost 5 bases and J lost 1, with 13 bases in between. The CDR3 runs to 15 residues. The germline V gene has CDR1 ENHRY and CDR2 SYGVKD. CDR3 amino acids: CAISRGPGGTDTQYF. The CDR3 nucleotides are TGTGCCATCAGTCGCGGGCCAGGGGGCACAGATACGCAGTATTTT.

This clonotype came up a few times. This chain connects TRBV2 to TRBJ1-4; a weak D match, TRBD1 (5 bases). The CDR3 length is 14 residues. V was trimmed by 2 bases and J by 4 bases, leaving 8 bases between them. Looked up from germline, CDR1 is SNHLY and CDR2 is FYNNEI. The CDR3 sequence is CASSEQGFNEKLFF. In DNA form, the CDR3 reads TGTGCCAGCAGTGAACAGGGCTTTAATGAAAAACTGTTTTTT.

Regarding this clonotype: Its ends do not fully match the called genes, so a read error is possible. The J gene is TRBJ2-2, the V gene TRBV19; TRBD1 matches 7 bases. CDR1 is LNHDA and CDR2 is SQIVND in the germline V gene (reference sequence). The length of the CDR3 is 17 residues. CDR3 in DNA: TGTGCCAGTAGTCTAGAACAGGGGCCGACGAACACCGGGGAGCTGTTTTTT. This translates into CASSLEQGPTNTGELFF.

This clonotype was detected a few times. J is TRBJ2-7 and V is TRBV6-5; 8 bases align to TRBD1. The CDR3 has 14 amino acids. Per germline, CDR1 MNHEY and CDR2 SVGAGI. J lost 3 bases, V lost 2 bases, and 3 bases had no gene match. CDR3: CASSYTQGVYEQYF. CDR3 in DNA: TGTGCCAGCAGTTACACACAGGGGGTCTACGAGCAGTACTTC.

The chain joins TRBV3-1 to TRBJ1-2, with unresolved D. V lost 6 bases, J lost 0 bases, and 17 bases lay in between. This CDR3 has 16 amino acids. Germline CDR1 and CDR2: LGHDT and YNNKEL (reference sequence). The CDR3 region has the DNA TGTGCCAGCAGACCAGACCGGACTCCGGCTAACTATGGCTACACCTTC. It is translated as CASRPDRTPANYGYTF.

The chain joins TRBV27 to TRBJ1-5, with 9 bases lining up with TRBD1. After removal of 7 bases from V and 5 bases from J, the junction contained 9 bases not matched to a gene. The CDR3 covers 15 residues. Germline V gives CDR1 MNHEY, CDR2 SMNVEV (reference sequence). CDR3 protein: CASKGLGQGYQPQHF. The CDR3 DNA reads TGTGCCAGCAAGGGCTTGGGACAGGGCTATCAGCCCCAGCATTTT.

This clonotype appeared a few times. V is TRBV7-3 and J is TRBJ2-5; D is ambiguous. CDR1 SGHTA and CDR2 FQGTGA come from the germline V gene. The CDR3 consists of 14 residues. The ends were cut back, 5 bases at V and 2 bases at J, with 12 bases in the middle. The CDR3 DNA is TGTGCCAGCAGCCCCACGGCAACTCAAGAGACCCAGTACTTC. This translates into CASSPTATQETQYF.